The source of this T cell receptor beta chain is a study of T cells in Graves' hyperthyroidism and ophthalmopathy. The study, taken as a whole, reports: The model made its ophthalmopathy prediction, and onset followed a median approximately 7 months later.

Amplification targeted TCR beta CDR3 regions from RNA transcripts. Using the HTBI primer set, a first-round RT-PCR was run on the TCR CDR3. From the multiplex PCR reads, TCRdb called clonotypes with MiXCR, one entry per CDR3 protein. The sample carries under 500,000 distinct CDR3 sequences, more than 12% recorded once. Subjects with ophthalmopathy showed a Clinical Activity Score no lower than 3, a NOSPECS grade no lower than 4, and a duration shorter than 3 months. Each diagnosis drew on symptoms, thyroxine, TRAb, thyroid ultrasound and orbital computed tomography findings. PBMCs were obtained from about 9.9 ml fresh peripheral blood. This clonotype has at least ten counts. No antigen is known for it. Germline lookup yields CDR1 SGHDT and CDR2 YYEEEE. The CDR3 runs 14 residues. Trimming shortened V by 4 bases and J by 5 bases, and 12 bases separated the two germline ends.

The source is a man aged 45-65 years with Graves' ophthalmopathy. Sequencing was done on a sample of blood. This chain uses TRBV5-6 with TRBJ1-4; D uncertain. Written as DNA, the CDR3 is TGTGCCAGCAGCACGGGGTGGGTAAATGAAAAACTGTTTTTT. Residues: CASSTGWVNEKLFF.